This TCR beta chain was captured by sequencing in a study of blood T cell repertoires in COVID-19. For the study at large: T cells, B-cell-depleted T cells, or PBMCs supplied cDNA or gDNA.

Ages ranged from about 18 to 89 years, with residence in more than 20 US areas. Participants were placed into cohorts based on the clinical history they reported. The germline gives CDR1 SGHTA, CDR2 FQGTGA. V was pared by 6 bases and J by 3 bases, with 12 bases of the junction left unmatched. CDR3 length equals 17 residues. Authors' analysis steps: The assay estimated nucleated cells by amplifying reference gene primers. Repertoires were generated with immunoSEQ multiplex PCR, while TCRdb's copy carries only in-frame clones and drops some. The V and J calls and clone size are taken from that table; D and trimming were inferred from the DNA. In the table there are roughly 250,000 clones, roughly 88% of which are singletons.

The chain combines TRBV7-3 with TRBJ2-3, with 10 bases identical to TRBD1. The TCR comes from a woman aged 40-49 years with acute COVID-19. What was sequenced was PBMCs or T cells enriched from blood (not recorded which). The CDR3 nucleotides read TGTGCCAGCAGATTGAGCCCTGGACAGGGGGAAACAGATACGCAGTATTTT. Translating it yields CASRLSPGQGETDTQYF.